The 29 T cell receptor beta chains presented below share a single source sample, sequenced in a study of HIV-infected patients and healthy controls (dated by TCRdb to 2014 to 2015). To prepare the library, 5' RACE was applied. This sample was sequenced with an Illumina MiSeq. Using SuperScript III with primers targeting the alpha and beta constant regions, 400 to 550 ng of RNA was reverse transcribed. Separate alpha and beta chain libraries were generated by chain-specific third strand synthesis with multiplexing indices. In TCRdb, the public reads were trimmed at Q25 with fastp and aligned with MiXCR, with productive beta chains retained. Each entry merges the rows of one CDR3 protein and shows their most common DNA and genes. The sample records about 3,800 distinct CDR3 sequences, roughly 8.5% of which are singletons. The top ten hold about 17% of the sample. Follow-up blood from HIV-infected patients was collected roughly three months, about 14 weeks, after antiretroviral therapy began. Since whole blood was used without any cell fractionation, the repertoire reflected all peripheral T cells in unsorted form.

The sequencing here drew on blood, taken during antiretroviral therapy. These receptors were collected from an adult with HIV infection.

By share of the sample, this clonotype is medium-sized. This chain uses TRBV12-3 or TRBV12-4 with TRBJ1-5; 9 bases are a match to TRBD1. There are 15 residues in the CDR3. Losses at the gene ends were 3 bases for V and 5 bases for J; bases not matched to a gene: 5. The CDR3 sequence is CASSFSTGGYQPQHF. The CDR3 region has the DNA TGTGCCAGCAGTTTTTCGACAGGGGGATATCAGCCCCAGCATTTT.

This clonotype has more than one count but fewer than ten. V and J are TRBV12-3 or TRBV12-4 and TRBJ2-1, with 13 bases aligning to TRBD2. With 6 bases clipped from V and 5 bases from J, the junction kept 4 bases outside the gene matches. The CDR3 runs 15 residues. In DNA form, the CDR3 reads TGTGCCAGCAGCTGGACTAGCGGGGGTAACAATGAGCAGTTCTTC. Protein sequence: CASSWTSGGNNEQFF.

This clonotype is categorized as medium-sized. The genes are TRBV20-1 and TRBJ2-3; 7 positions agree with TRBD2. The CDR3 is made up of 17 amino acids. Germline V gene lookup returns CDR1 DFQATT and CDR2 SNEGSKA (reference sequence). J gave up 0 bases and V 5 bases, and 14 bases lay outside the gene matches. The CDR3 DNA is TGCAGTGCTCTGGGAGCGGGACTTGCGGCTAGCACAGATACGCAGTATTTT. Its translation is CSALGAGLAASTDTQYF.

This clonotype is deemed medium-sized. This chain uses TRBV11-2 with TRBJ1-2, with 10 bases aligning to TRBD1. J was trimmed by 2 bases and V by 4 bases; bases with no gene match: 13. The CDR3 extends over 18 amino acids. From germline, CDR1 is SGHAT and CDR2 FQNNGV. The CDR3: CASSSPRTGGFINYGYTF. CDR3 coding DNA: TGTGCCAGCAGCTCGCCAAGGACAGGGGGATTTATAAACTATGGCTACACCTTC. The entire variable domain, with the rest obtained from reference TRBV11-2 and TRBJ1-2, is as follows: EAGVAQSPRYKIIEKRQSVAFWCNPISGHATLYWYQQILGQGPKLLIQFQNNGVVDDSQLPKDRFSAERLKGVDSTLKIQPAKLEDSAVYLCASSSPRTGGFINYGYTFGSGTRLTVV.

By proportion, this clonotype is medium-sized. This sequence joins TRBV29-1 and TRBJ2-5; D unresolved. Germline loops: CDR1 SQVTM, CDR2 ANQGSEA. This CDR3 spans 12 amino acids. V lost 2 bases and J 9 bases, leaving 13 bases between the germline ends. CDR3 in amino acids: CSVEKEHGAQYF. The CDR3 region has the DNA TGCAGCGTTGAAAAAGAGCATGGAGCCCAGTACTTC.

This clonotype was seen ten or more times. The genes are TRBV2 and TRBJ2-7, with D possibly TRBD2 on 6 matching bases. This CDR3 is built from 13 residues. Deletions cut 2 bases from V and 6 bases from J, with 11 bases between. Germline V CDR1 and CDR2: SNHLY, FYNNEI. The CDR3 DNA sequence: TGTGCCAGCAGTGAAATTGGAGGGACCGAGCAGTACGTC. It translates to CASSEIGGTEQYV.

By share, this clonotype counts as medium-sized. The genes are TRBV20-1 and TRBJ2-2, with a tentative D call TRBD1 (7 bases). The germline CDR1 and CDR2 sequences are DFQATT and SNEGSKA (reference sequence). Trimming removed 1 base from V and 6 bases from J, with 15 bases in between. CDR3 length: 15 residues. CDR3: CSARGSQGGAGELFF. The CDR3 region has the DNA TGCAGTGCTAGAGGGTCGCAGGGGGGAGCCGGGGAGCTGTTTTTT.

This clonotype was observed many times. The chain is built from TRBV12-3 or TRBV12-4 and TRBJ1-1, with unresolved D. Trimming shortened V by 3 bases and J by 8 bases, and 13 bases separated the two germline ends. This CDR3 contains 13 residues. In DNA form, the CDR3 reads TGTGCCAGCAGTTTCAACAGCGCGTTGGAAGCTTTCTTT. Translation: CASSFNSALEAFF.

V and J are TRBV5-1 and TRBJ2-5; 10 nucleotides line up with TRBD1. V gave up 2 bases and J gave up 4 bases; unmatched junction bases: 8. This CDR3 is 16 amino acids long. Germline V gives CDR1 SGHRS, CDR2 YFSETQ. The CDR3 sequence is CASSFRGQGSAETQYF. The CDR3 coding sequence is TGCGCCAGCAGCTTTCGGGGACAGGGGAGCGCAGAGACCCAGTACTTC.

By frequency in the sample, this clonotype is medium-sized (0.01 to 0.1%). This chain uses TRBV5-5 with TRBJ2-5, with unresolved D. The length of the CDR3 is 14 residues. CDR1 is SGHKS, CDR2 YYEKEE, per germline (reference sequence). Trimming removed 4 bases at V and 5 bases at J, with 15 bases between. CDR3 region: CASSPRSPQETQYF. The CDR3 DNA sequence: TGTGCCAGCAGCCCGCGCTCGCCCCAGGAGACCCAGTACTTC.

This clonotype is deemed medium-sized (0.01 to 0.1%). The chain is built from TRBV6-2 or TRBV6-3 and TRBJ2-7, with D hard to call. The germline V gene has CDR1 MNHEY and CDR2 SVGEGT. The CDR3 extends over 20 amino acids. Trimming took 0 bases from V and 3 from J, leaving 27 bases between them. CDR3 DNA: TGTGCCAGCAGTTACTCGTTAAGAACTCACCGGGTCACCTTCAACTACGAGCAGTACTTC. Amino acid sequence: CASSYSLRTHRVTFNYEQYF.

Sample share makes this clonotype medium-sized (0.01 to 0.1%). The gene calls are TRBV7-9 and TRBJ1-2; D remains ambiguous. The V gene's germline CDR1 is SEHNR and CDR2 FQNEAQ (reference sequence). This CDR3 is 12 amino acids long. Trimming stripped 3 bases from V and 7 bases from J, with 9 bases between. The CDR3 DNA reads as TGTGCCAGCAGCTTGAGCTTAAGTGGCTACACCTTC. As protein: CASSLSLSGYTF.

This clonotype is categorized as medium-sized. The chain has TRBV6-6 and TRBJ2-3, with TRBD1 identical over 9 bases. CDR3 length: 16 amino acids. Germline V gives CDR1 MNHNY, CDR2 SVGAGI (reference sequence). The J segment lost 4 bases and the V segment lost 7 bases, leaving 12 bases of the junction unmatched. The chain's CDR3 is CASTIPGTGRADTQYF. In nucleotides, the CDR3 is TGTGCCAGCACTATACCTGGGACAGGGAGGGCAGATACGCAGTATTTT.

This clonotype has more than one count but fewer than ten. The chain joins TRBV5-4 to TRBJ2-3; possibly TRBD2 for D (7 bases). The CDR3 runs to 16 residues. Trimming shortened V by 4 bases and J by 2 bases, and 17 bases separated the two germline ends. In germline, CDR1 is SGHNT, CDR2 YYREEE (reference sequence). The CDR3 DNA sequence: TGTGCCAGCAGCCCCACTAGGGGGGGACCCACAGATACGCAGTATTTT. It translates to CASSPTRGGPTDTQYF.

The CDR3 sequence: CASSLVAGYGYTF. The CDR3 DNA is TGTGCCAGCAGCTTGGTGGCAGGCTATGGCTACACCTTC. This chain connects TRBV5-6 to TRBJ1-2; no definite D call. V shed 0 bases and J shed 4 bases, with 7 bases lying between them. CDR1 and CDR2 (germline): SGHDT, YYEEEE. CDR3 size: 13 residues.

This clonotype was counted many times. The chain combines TRBV6-6 with TRBJ2-1; 8 nucleotides line up with TRBD2. Germline lookup yields CDR1 MNHNY and CDR2 SVGAGI (reference sequence). The CDR3 spans 17 residues. Germline trimming cut 7 bases from V and 0 bases from J; bases unmatched to any gene: 11. The CDR3 DNA reads as TGTGCCAGCAAAAACGGGGGGGCCCCAGTCTCCTACAATGAGCAGTTCTTC. Translation: CASKNGGAPVSYNEQFF.

By share of the sample, this clonotype is medium-sized. The chain joins TRBV21-1 to TRBJ2-1; the tabulated D call, TRBD2, remains unverified against the DNA. TRBV21-1 has pseudogene status. This CDR3 has 15 amino acids. In DNA form, the CDR3 reads TGTGCCAGCAGCAACCCGGCGGGGGGGCGAAATGAGCAGTTCTTC. It specifies CASSNPAGGRNEQFF.

In this sample, this clonotype is medium-sized. V is TRBV18 and J is TRBJ2-1, with TRBD2 matching 14 bases. The CDR3 length is 16 residues. Per the germline V gene, CDR1 is KGHSH and CDR2 is LQKENI. Trimming took 3 bases from V and 8 from J; bases not matched to a gene: 6. In DNA form, the CDR3 reads TGTGCCAGCTCACCGCCGGGACTAGCGGGGGTGGATGAGCAGTTCTTC. Encoded protein: CASSPPGLAGVDEQFF.

By its share, this clonotype is medium-sized. The chain links TRBV19 to TRBJ2-7; D remains ambiguous. Germline V gene lookup returns CDR1 LNHDA and CDR2 SQIVND (reference sequence). CDR3 length: 15 amino acids. V lost 6 bases and J lost 2, with 17 bases in between. CDR3 nucleotide sequence: TGTGCCAGTAGACCCCGTTCGGGCGACCCCTACGAGCAGTACTTC. Translation: CASRPRSGDPYEQYF.

This clonotype was detected a few times. CDR3 residues: CASSRTSPHGDTQYF. CDR3 bases: TGCGCCAGCAGCCGGACTAGCCCACATGGGGATACGCAGTATTTT. The V gene is TRBV5-1, the J gene TRBJ2-3, with 8 positions matching TRBD2. J was trimmed by 6 bases and V by 4 bases; bases with no gene match: 10. There are 15 residues in the CDR3. CDR1 is SGHRS, CDR2 YFSETQ, per germline.

By frequency in the sample, this clonotype is medium-sized. The V call is TRBV6-2 or TRBV6-3, the J call TRBJ2-2; D not resolved. Deletions cut 6 bases from V and 5 bases from J, with 16 bases between. The germline V gene encodes CDR1 MNHEY and CDR2 SVGEGT. CDR3 size: 15 residues. CDR3 region: CASRGPELETGELFF. CDR3 in DNA: TGTGCCAGCAGAGGTCCCGAGCTTGAGACCGGGGAGCTGTTTTTT.

There are a few counts of this clonotype. The CDR3 spells CASSQVSGDRPQHF. CDR3 bases: TGTGCCAGCAGCCAAGTGTCGGGTGATCGGCCCCAGCATTTT. This chain uses TRBV4-2 with TRBJ1-5, with D uncertain. The CDR3 totals 14 residues. Trimming took off 1 base at V and 9 bases at J, with 13 bases between the two ends. Germline assignment: CDR1 LGHNA and CDR2 YNFKEQ.

This clonotype is deemed medium-sized. The chain combines TRBV5-1 with TRBJ2-3; the D is unclear. Germline values: CDR1 SGHRS, CDR2 YFSETQ. With 4 bases removed from V and 2 bases from J, the gap between germline ends came to 8 bases. The CDR3 spans 13 residues. For the CDR3, the DNA is TGCGCCAGCAGCGACTCTATCACAGATACGCAGTATTTT. Translating gives CASSDSITDTQYF. Based on the CDR3 plus reference TRBV5-1 and TRBJ2-3, the full variable domain is KAGVTQTPRYLIKTRGQQVTLSCSPISGHRSVSWYQQTPGQGLQFLFEYFSETQRNKGNFPGRFSGRQFSNSRSEMNVSTLELGDSALYLCASSDSITDTQYFGPGTRLTVL.

This clonotype was observed many times. The J gene is TRBJ2-2, the V gene TRBV5-1; D could derive from TRBD1 or TRBD2 (5 bases each). V lost 0 bases to trimming and J lost 7 bases, with 13 bases between them. This CDR3 spans 15 amino acids. Germline lookup yields CDR1 SGHRS and CDR2 YFSETQ. CDR3 nucleotide sequence: TGCGCCAGCAGCTTGGTAGAGGGGCGAGGCGGGGAGCTGTTTTTT. It specifies CASSLVEGRGGELFF.

The chain recombines TRBV5-6 with TRBJ2-4; D remains ambiguous. Deletions cut 1 base from V and 0 bases from J, with 5 bases between. CDR1 and CDR2 (germline): SGHDT, YYEEEE. The CDR3 has 14 amino acids. The CDR3, as DNA: TGTGCCAGCAGCTTGCCCTTAGCCAAAAACATTCAGTACTTC. Its protein product is CASSLPLAKNIQYF.

This clonotype is labeled as medium-sized. V is TRBV6-6 and J is TRBJ2-5; weak D call: TRBD2 (6 bases). Germline CDR1 reads MNHNY; CDR2 reads SVGAGI (reference sequence). The CDR3 consists of 12 residues. With 9 bases removed from V and 4 bases from J, the gap between germline ends came to 12 bases. The CDR3, as DNA: TGTGCCAGTGGACGGGGAGGAGAGACCCAGTACTTC. Translation: CASGRGGETQYF.

This clonotype is categorized as medium-sized. The V gene is TRBV6-6, the J gene TRBJ2-7; D possibly matches TRBD1 or TRBD2 (5 bases each). Germline-derived CDR1 and CDR2 are MNHNY and SVGAGI (reference sequence). The CDR3 contains 12 residues. Trimming took 8 bases from V and 4 from J, leaving 12 bases between them. Written as DNA, the CDR3 is TGTGCCAGCGGGGGTCTTCGGTACGAGCAGTACTTC. It yields the protein CASGGLRYEQYF.

This clonotype ranks as medium-sized. The gene calls are TRBV7-2 and TRBJ1-2; the D gene is possibly TRBD1 (5 bases). The CDR3 loop spans 15 amino acids. The ends were cut back, 2 bases at V and 6 bases at J, with 16 bases in the middle. Germline V gene sequence: CDR1 SGHTA, CDR2 FQGNSA. CDR3 DNA sequence: TGTGCCAGCAGCTTAATGTTAGGCAGGGAGAATGGCTACACCTTC. This encodes CASSLMLGRENGYTF.

Relative to its sample, this clonotype is medium-sized. The V gene is TRBV4-2, the J gene TRBJ1-1, with no clear D. From germline, CDR1 is LGHNA and CDR2 YNFKEQ. V lost 0 bases and J 5 bases, leaving 13 bases between the germline ends. The CDR3 runs 15 residues. CDR3 sequence (DNA): TGTGCCAGCAGCCAAGATCCCGGTGGAGGAACTGAAGCTTTCTTT. As protein: CASSQDPGGGTEAFF.